The T cell receptor beta chain described here comes from a study of persistence of HIV-infected CD4 T cells. Study-wide results and limits: TCRbeta richness was lower in CMV- and Gag-responding cells than in anti-CD3/anti-CD28-responding cells.

The CDR3 is 15 residues long. Germline V lookup: CDR1 SGHVS, CDR2 FQNEAQ. V was clipped by 8 bases and J by 6 bases, with 20 bases between them. The immunoSEQ assay was version 4, run in survey mode. The protocol was immunoSEQ multiplex PCR, while the TCRdb copy is restricted to in-frame clones and leaves out a portion. The sample carries over 25,000 clones, around 82% recorded once. This clone was detected only a few times. What it recognizes is unknown. The stimulus was lysate of CMV-infected fibroblasts, around 10 ug/mL. Sorted nonresponding memory CD4+ T cells were CD40L-negative, CD69-negative, CD45RO-high.

The receptor's source is an adult man with HIV who was CMV-seropositive. V gene TRBV7-8 combines with J gene TRBJ2-1, with D possibly being TRBD1 (7 bases). Sequenced here: CD4+ T cells sorted from PBMCs after 18-hour stimulation, sampled from a patient who received antiretroviral therapy. The CDR3 loop is CASSRGVAWGNEQFF. DNA of the CDR3: TGTGCCAGCTCCAGGGGGGTAGCGTGGGGCAATGAGCAGTTCTTC.